Sequencing of this T cell receptor (beta chain) was carried out in a study of cytomegalovirus exposure and HLA in healthy donors. Study conclusions and caveats: Rarity marked most TCR sequences, yet some public TCRs occurred in many donors.

J was trimmed by 14 bases and V by 5 bases; bases with no gene match: 8. Germline V CDR1 and CDR2: MNHNS, SASEGT. There are 14 residues in the CDR3. Clones were read by immunoSEQ multiplex PCR, and TCRdb kept only the in-frame ones, dropping some. The repertoire holds 300,000 to 400,000 clones, with around 90% as singletons. Donors were drawn from the approximately 120-subject validation cohort, separate from the 666-subject first cohort. As regards this clone: The antigen remains undetermined.

This receptor was obtained from a man aged 25-40 years in good health and CMV-seronegative. The chain is built from TRBV6-1 and TRBJ2-1; 14 bases agree with TRBD2. The sample consisted of PBMCs. For the CDR3, the DNA is TGTGCCAGCAGTCGGGGACTAGCGGGGGACGAGGAGTTCTTC. Protein sequence: CASSRGLAGDEEFF.